Included here is one T cell receptor beta chain sequence, with context. The data stem from a study of blood T cell repertoires in COVID-19. Study context: Sources were T cells, B-cell-depleted T cells, or PBMCs; the material itself was cDNA or gDNA.

Participant ages covered about 18 to 89 years across 20 to 25 US areas. Cohorts were assigned according to the clinical history that participants reported. Recovered status applied to Cohort 3 donors who had two consecutive negative PCRs. It also applied to those with clearance or with symptom resolution. Germline CDR1 is MNHEY and CDR2 is SMNVEV (reference sequence). The CDR3 length is 15 residues. Trimming stripped 4 bases from V and 3 bases from J, with 13 bases between. Only in-frame clones appear in the TCRdb table, and some are missing; sequencing was by immunoSEQ multiplex PCR. Among fewer than 400,000 clones listed, 70% to 90% were seen once.

The sequenced material came from PBMCs or T cells enriched from blood (not recorded which). This TCR came from a man aged 25 to 45 who had recovered from COVID-19. The chain employs TRBV27 and TRBJ2-1; D is perhaps TRBD2 (6 bases). Written as DNA, the CDR3 is TGTGCCAGCAGTTCGGGACTTAAAAGCTACAATGAGCAGTTCTTC. As protein: CASSSGLKSYNEQFF.